This T cell receptor beta chain was captured in a study of blood T cell repertoires in COVID-19. The wider study: The United States, Italy and Spain supplied acute and convalescent COVID-19 samples.

Losses at the gene ends were 2 bases for V and 2 bases for J; bases not matched to a gene: 3. Per germline, CDR1 MNHEY and CDR2 SMNVEV (reference sequence). The CDR3 length is 15 residues. This clone was recorded once. Original methodology: Reference gene primer amplification gave nucleated cell count estimates. TCRdb's table, derived via immunoSEQ multiplex PCR, lists solely in-frame clones and lacks some. Clone size and V and J calls were adopted from that table, with D and trimming inferred from the DNA. Altogether about 130,000 clones are present, 88% being singletons, with the ten largest covering approximately 10%.

The chain carries TRBV27 and TRBJ2-7, with 10 bases identical to TRBD1. The receptor was isolated from a man aged 45 to 65 with acute or convalescent COVID-19. Sequenced material: peripheral blood. CDR3 nucleotide sequence: TGTGCCAGCAGTTTAGGACAGGGGGTAACCTACGAGCAGTACTTC. Translating gives CASSLGQGVTYEQYF.